This T cell receptor beta chain comes out of a study of long-term antiretroviral therapy in people with HIV. Assay version v3.0 of immunoSEQ was used, and it was run at survey level. Profiled with immunoSEQ multiplex PCR; TCRdb holds only in-frame clones, not every one. The repertoire consists of over 30,000 clones, with around 85% occurring once and the leading ten covering 4.5% to 7%. The ends lost 3 bases at V and 7 bases at J; junction bases unmatched: 15. The CDR3 has 16 amino acids. Looked up from germline, CDR1 is ENHRY and CDR2 is SYGVKD. The receptor's source is a woman aged 50 to 60 with HIV. The chain employs TRBV10-3 and TRBJ2-7, with 7 bases lining up with TRBD2. Sequences were derived from unsorted PBMCs, sampled 3.1 years after starting antiretroviral therapy. The CDR3 sequence: CAISDSSGRIAGEQYF. For the CDR3, the DNA is TGTGCCATCAGTGACTCTTCTGGACGCATAGCGGGTGAGCAGTACTTC.